This record looks at one T cell receptor beta chain sequence and its context. What it recognizes is unknown. These data are taken from a study of identical twins. Findings and caveats of the study: Some out-of-frame alpha sequences were shared by twins, and these showed excess low generation probability. Abundant beta clonotypes from cord blood bore fewer insertions; memory repertoires lacked this pattern.

Carrying unique molecular identifiers, the cDNA also gained a universal primer site through template switching. TCRdb re-called the 5' RACE reads through MiXCR, storing one row per CDR3 protein. The sample consists of some 900,000 distinct CDR3 sequences, 9% to 15% of them appearing once. Germline CDR1 reads MGHRA; CDR2 reads YSYEKL. This CDR3 contains 15 residues. J was trimmed by 2 bases and V by 3 bases; bases with no gene match: 4. This same sample was also part of a study on yellow fever vaccine responses in identical twins.

The V and J genes are TRBV4-1 and TRBJ1-3, with 7 bases fitting TRBD1. The source material was PBMCs. This receptor was taken from a woman between 18 and 30 years old in good health. CDR3 amino acids: CASSHPGTAGNTIYF. CDR3 sequence (DNA): TGCGCCAGCAGCCACCCCGGGACAGCTGGAAACACCATATATTTT.